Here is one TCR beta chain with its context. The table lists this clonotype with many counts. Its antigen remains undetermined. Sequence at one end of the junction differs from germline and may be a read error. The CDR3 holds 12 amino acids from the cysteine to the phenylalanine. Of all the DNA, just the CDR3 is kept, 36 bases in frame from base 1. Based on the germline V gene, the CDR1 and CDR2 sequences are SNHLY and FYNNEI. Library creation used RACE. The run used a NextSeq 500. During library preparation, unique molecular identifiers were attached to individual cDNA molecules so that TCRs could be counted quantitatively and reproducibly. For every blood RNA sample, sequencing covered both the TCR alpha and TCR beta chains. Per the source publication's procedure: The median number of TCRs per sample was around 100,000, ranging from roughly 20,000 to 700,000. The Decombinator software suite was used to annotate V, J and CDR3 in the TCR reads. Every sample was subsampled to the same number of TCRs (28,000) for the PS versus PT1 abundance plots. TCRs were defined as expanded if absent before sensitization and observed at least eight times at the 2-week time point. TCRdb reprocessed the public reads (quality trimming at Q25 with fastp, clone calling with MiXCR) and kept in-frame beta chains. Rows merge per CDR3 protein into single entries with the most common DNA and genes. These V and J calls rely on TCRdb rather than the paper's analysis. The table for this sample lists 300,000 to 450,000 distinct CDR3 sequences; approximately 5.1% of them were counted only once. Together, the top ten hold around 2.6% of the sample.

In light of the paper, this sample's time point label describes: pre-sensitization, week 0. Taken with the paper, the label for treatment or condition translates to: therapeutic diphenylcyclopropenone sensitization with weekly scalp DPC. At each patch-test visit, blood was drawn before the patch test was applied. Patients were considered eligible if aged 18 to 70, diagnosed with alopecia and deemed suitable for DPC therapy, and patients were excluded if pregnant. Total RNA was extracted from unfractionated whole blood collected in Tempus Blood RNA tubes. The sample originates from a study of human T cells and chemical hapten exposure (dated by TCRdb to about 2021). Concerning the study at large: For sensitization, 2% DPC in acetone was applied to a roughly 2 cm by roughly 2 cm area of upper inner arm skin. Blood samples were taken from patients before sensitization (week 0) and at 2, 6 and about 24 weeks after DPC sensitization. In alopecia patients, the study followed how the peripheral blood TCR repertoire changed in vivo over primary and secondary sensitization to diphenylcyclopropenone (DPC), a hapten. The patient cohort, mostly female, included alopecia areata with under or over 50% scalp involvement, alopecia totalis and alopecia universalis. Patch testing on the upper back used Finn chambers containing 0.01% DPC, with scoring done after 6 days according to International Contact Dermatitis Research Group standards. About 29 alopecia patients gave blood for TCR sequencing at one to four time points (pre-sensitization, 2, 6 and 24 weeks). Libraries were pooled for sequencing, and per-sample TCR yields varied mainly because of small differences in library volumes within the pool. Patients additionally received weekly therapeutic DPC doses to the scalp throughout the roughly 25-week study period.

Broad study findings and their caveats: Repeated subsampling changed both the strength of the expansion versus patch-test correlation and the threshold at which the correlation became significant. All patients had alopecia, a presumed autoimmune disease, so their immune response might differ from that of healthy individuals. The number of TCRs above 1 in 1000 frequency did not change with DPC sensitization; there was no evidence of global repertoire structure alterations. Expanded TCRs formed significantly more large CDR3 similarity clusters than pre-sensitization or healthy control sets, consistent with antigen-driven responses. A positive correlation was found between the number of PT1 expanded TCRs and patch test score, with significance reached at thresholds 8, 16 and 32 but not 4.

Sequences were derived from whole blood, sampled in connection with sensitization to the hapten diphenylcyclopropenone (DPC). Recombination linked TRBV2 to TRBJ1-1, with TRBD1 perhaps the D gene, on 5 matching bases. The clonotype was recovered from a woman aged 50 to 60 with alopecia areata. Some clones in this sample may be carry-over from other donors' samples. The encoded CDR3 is CASSHRNAEAFF. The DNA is TGTGCCAGCAGTCACAGGAACGCTGAAGCTTTCTTT.